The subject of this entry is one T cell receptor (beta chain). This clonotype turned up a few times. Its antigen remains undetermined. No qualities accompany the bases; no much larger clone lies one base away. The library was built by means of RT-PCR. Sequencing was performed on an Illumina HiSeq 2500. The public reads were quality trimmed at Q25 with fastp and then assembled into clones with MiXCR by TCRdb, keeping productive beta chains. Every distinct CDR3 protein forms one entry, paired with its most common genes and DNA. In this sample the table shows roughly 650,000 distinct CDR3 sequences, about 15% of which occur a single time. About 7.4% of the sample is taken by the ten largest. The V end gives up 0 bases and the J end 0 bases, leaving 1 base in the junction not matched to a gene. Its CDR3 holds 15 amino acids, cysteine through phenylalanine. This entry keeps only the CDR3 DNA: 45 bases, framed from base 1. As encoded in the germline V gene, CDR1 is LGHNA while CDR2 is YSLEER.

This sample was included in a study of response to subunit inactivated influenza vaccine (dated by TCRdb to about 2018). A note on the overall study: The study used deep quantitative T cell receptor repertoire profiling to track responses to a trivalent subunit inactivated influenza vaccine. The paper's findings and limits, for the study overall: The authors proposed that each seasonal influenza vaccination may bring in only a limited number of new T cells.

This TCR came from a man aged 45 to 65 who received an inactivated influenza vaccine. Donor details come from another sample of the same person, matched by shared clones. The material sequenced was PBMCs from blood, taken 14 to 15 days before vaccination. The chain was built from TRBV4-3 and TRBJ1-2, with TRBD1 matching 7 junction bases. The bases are TGCGCCAGCAGCCAAGAGACAGGGACTAACTATGGCTACACCTTC. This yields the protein CASSQETGTNYGYTF.